The 19 T cell receptor beta chains below come from one sample, sequenced in a study of identical twins. Via MiXCR, TCRdb re-called the 5' RACE reads, giving one row per CDR3 protein. The sample records under 900,000 distinct CDR3 sequences, approximately 18% being singletons. These data are also associated with another study on T cells expressing NK-cell markers.

Sequencing input: PBMCs. These receptors were obtained from a woman aged 18-35 years in good health.

The chain joins TRBV6-1 to TRBJ2-7; 9 bases align to TRBD2. Germline assignment: CDR1 MNHNS and CDR2 SASEGT. The CDR3 has 15 residues. V shed 7 bases, J shed 1 base, and the junction held 8 bases outside the gene matches. The DNA for the CDR3 is TGTGCCAGCACCCGTAGCGGGAGAGGGTCCTACGAGCAGTACTTC. Translation: CASTRSGRGSYEQYF.

The chain uses TRBV6-1 and TRBJ1-1; tentatively, D is TRBD1 (6 bases). The CDR3 loop spans 14 amino acids. Germline V gene sequence: CDR1 MNHNS, CDR2 SASEGT. The V and J ends lost 2 bases and 4 bases respectively, with 11 bases between them. The CDR3 sequence is CASSERGGATEAFF. For the CDR3, the DNA is TGTGCCAGCAGTGAAAGGGGGGGGGCCACTGAAGCTTTCTTT.

The V call is TRBV10-3, the J call TRBJ2-3; 9 bases align to TRBD1. V shed 3 bases and J 2 bases; nucleotides not matched to a gene: 6. The germline V gene encodes CDR1 ENHRY and CDR2 SYGVKD. The CDR3 loop spans 16 amino acids. CDR3 amino acids: CAISEGGTGYTDTQYF. The CDR3, as DNA: TGTGCCATCAGTGAAGGGGGGACAGGGTACACAGATACGCAGTATTTT.

The gene calls are TRBV27 and TRBJ2-2, with a tentative D call TRBD1 (6 bases). Germline CDR1 MNHEY, CDR2 SMNVEV (reference sequence). This CDR3 is 17 amino acids long. Trimming removed 3 bases at V and 1 base at J, with 15 bases between. Written as DNA, the CDR3 is TGTGCCAGCAGTTTCGTTTGGTCAGGGGAGAACACCGGGGAGCTGTTTTTT. This codes for CASSFVWSGENTGELFF.

The sample holds a few counts of this clonotype. V and J are TRBV7-2 and TRBJ1-2; weak D call: TRBD1 (6 bases). Looked up from germline, CDR1 is SGHTA and CDR2 is FQGNSA. The V and J ends lost 8 bases and 8 bases respectively, with 18 bases between them. The CDR3 has 13 residues. CDR3 nucleotides: TGTGCCAGCGGATTCCTCATCGGGGGCGGCTACACCTTC. Amino acid sequence: CASGFLIGGGYTF.

This clonotype was seen only a few times. The rearrangement links TRBV18 to TRBJ1-3; 7 nucleotides align to TRBD1. The germline V gene has CDR1 KGHSH and CDR2 LQKENI. The CDR3 extends over 14 amino acids. Trimming took 3 bases from V and 8 from J; bases not matched to a gene: 7. CDR3 sequence: CASSPYGTDYTIYF. The DNA of the CDR3 is TGTGCCAGCTCACCCTACGGGACAGACTACACCATATATTTT.

V is TRBV20-1 and J is TRBJ2-5; tentatively, D is TRBD2 (7 bases). Germline V gene data show CDR1 as DFQATT and CDR2 as SNEGSKA (reference sequence). This CDR3 has 14 amino acids. Deletions cut 1 base from V and 1 base from J, with 10 bases between. CDR3 nucleotides: TGCAGTGCTAGAGTGGGGGGGCGCCAAGAGACCCAGTACTTC. Protein product: CSARVGGRQETQYF.

V and J are TRBV12-3 or TRBV12-4 and TRBJ2-1; D might be TRBD2 (5 bases). The CDR3 sequence is 16 residues long. The V gene lost 5 bases and the J gene lost 1 base, with 15 bases spanning the gap. The CDR3 spells CASSTKEVRSYNEQFF. The DNA for the CDR3 is TGTGCCAGCAGTACCAAGGAGGTTAGGTCCTACAATGAGCAGTTCTTC.

The gene calls are TRBV5-6 and TRBJ1-2; D not resolved. Germline loops: CDR1 SGHDT, CDR2 YYEEEE. V dropped 2 bases and J dropped 1 base, with 6 bases sitting between them. This CDR3 is built from 13 residues. The CDR3 spells CASSLMGNYGYTF. The CDR3 DNA follows: TGTGCCAGCAGCTTAATGGGTAACTATGGCTACACCTTC.

This clonotype was seen a handful of times. V usage is TRBV20-1 and J usage is TRBJ1-1, with D hard to call. Per the germline V gene, CDR1 is DFQATT and CDR2 is SNEGSKA (reference sequence). V was cut by 1 base and J by 7 bases, with 13 bases left in between. This CDR3 is 13 amino acids long. The CDR3 spells CSARVPSPSEAFF. DNA of the CDR3: TGCAGTGCTAGAGTACCGAGTCCAAGTGAAGCTTTCTTT.

There are a few counts of this clonotype. The chain recombines TRBV7-2 with TRBJ1-1; D might be TRBD1 (6 bases). Germline V CDR1 and CDR2: SGHTA, FQGNSA. This CDR3 is 14 amino acids long. V shed 2 bases and J shed 4 bases, with 11 bases lying between them. CDR3: CASSLRWGRTEAFF. CDR3 DNA sequence: TGTGCCAGCAGCTTAAGGTGGGGGCGCACTGAAGCTTTCTTT.

This clonotype was seen only a few times. The V gene is TRBV20-1, the J gene TRBJ2-1; D is unclear. The CDR3 length is 14 residues. From germline, CDR1 is DFQATT and CDR2 SNEGSKA (reference sequence). V was cut by 6 bases and J by 4 bases, with 16 bases left in between. The CDR3 loop reads CSALKGGRYNEQFF. DNA for the CDR3: TGCAGTGCCCTAAAGGGCGGAAGGTACAATGAGCAGTTCTTC.

The table lists this clonotype with a few counts. The chain is built from TRBV6-1 and TRBJ1-2; tentatively, D is TRBD1 (6 bases). V was cut by 5 bases and J by 7 bases, with 23 bases left in between. The germline gives CDR1 MNHNS, CDR2 SASEGT. The CDR3 has 16 residues. The DNA for the CDR3 is TGTGCCAGCAGTCCCACCCCACGGGGGCTAACGGGTGGCTACACCTTC. Translated: CASSPTPRGLTGGYTF.

At least ten counts were recorded for this clonotype. The chain is built from TRBV4-2 and TRBJ2-3; D is possibly TRBD1 (6 bases). CDR1 LGHNA and CDR2 YNFKEQ come from the germline V gene. The CDR3 extends over 14 amino acids. The V and J ends lost 0 bases and 3 bases respectively, with 7 bases between them. The CDR3 DNA follows: TGTGCCAGCAGCCAAGACAGGGGAACAGATACGCAGTATTTT. Amino acids: CASSQDRGTDTQYF.

The CDR3 DNA follows: TGTGCCAGCTCGGGGAGGAACACTGAAGCTTTCTTT. Translated: CASSGRNTEAFF. The rearrangement joins TRBV12-3 or TRBV12-4 to TRBJ1-1; D not resolved. Trimming pared 8 bases from V and 1 base from J, leaving 8 bases between. The CDR3 is made up of 12 amino acids.

This clonotype was recorded once. The genes are TRBV6-1 and TRBJ2-7, with 9 bases fitting TRBD2. V lost 5 bases to trimming and J lost 1 base; unmatched junction nucleotides: 6. Germline CDR1 reads MNHNS; CDR2 reads SASEGT. This CDR3 is built from 15 residues. The CDR3 sequence: CASSQTSGSSYEQYF. The DNA for the CDR3 is TGTGCCAGCAGTCAAACTAGCGGGTCTTCCTACGAGCAGTACTTC.

This clonotype was seen only a few times. The chain employs TRBV6-5 and TRBJ1-1; no clear D. The germline gives CDR1 MNHEY, CDR2 SVGAGI. V dropped 0 bases and J dropped 5 bases, with 10 bases sitting between them. This CDR3 contains 14 residues. The CDR3 DNA sequence: TGTGCCAGCAGTTACTCACGGGTGCGAACTGAAGCTTTCTTT. Its protein product is CASSYSRVRTEAFF.

A few counts support this clonotype. The V and J genes are TRBV20-1 and TRBJ1-2; no clear D. The CDR3 has 14 residues. V lost 6 bases and J lost 8, with 22 bases in between. Germline V gene data show CDR1 as DFQATT and CDR2 as SNEGSKA (reference sequence). CDR3 DNA sequence: TGCAGTGCCAGACCGGGGTTGAGATCGGGCGGCTACACCTTC. This translates into CSARPGLRSGGYTF.

The sample holds a few counts of this clonotype. This rearrangement joins TRBV27 to TRBJ2-1; 10 bases fit TRBD2. Trimming at V came to 9 bases and at J to 2 bases, leaving 4 bases not matched to a gene. Per the germline V gene, CDR1 is MNHEY and CDR2 is SMNVEV (reference sequence). The CDR3 has 14 amino acids. This CDR3 reads CASRSGRAYNEQFF. The CDR3 coding sequence is TGTGCCAGTAGGAGCGGGAGGGCCTACAATGAGCAGTTCTTC.